This T cell receptor beta chain was sequenced in a study of T cells and Merkel cell carcinoma outcomes. The CDR3 has 14 amino acids. Germline CDR1 is SGHKS and CDR2 is YYEKEE (reference sequence). Trimming cost V 4 bases and J 4 bases, with 14 bases left between them. Sequencing used immunoSEQ multiplex PCR; TCRdb keeps in-frame clones, though not all of them. The top ten hold 2.5% to 3.5% of the sample, which has 5,000 to 8,000 clones, roughly 91% seen once. Sample: tumor tissue from Merkel cell carcinoma. This sequence originates from a human donor with Merkel cell carcinoma. The chain uses TRBV5-5 and TRBJ1-2; the D gene is possibly TRBD1 (6 bases). CDR3 in DNA: TGTGCCAGCAGCCCGACAGGAGGAATCTATGGCTACACCTTC. Translated, it gives CASSPTGGIYGYTF.